The present T cell receptor (beta chain) was sequenced within a study of blood T cells in healthy people across ages. CDR3 length: 14 residues. The germline CDR1 and CDR2 sequences are DFQATT and SNEGSKA (reference sequence). Sample-barcoded 5' priming and a J-beta primer mix drove a second PCR of roughly 7 to 11 cycles. TCRdb reprocessed the 5' RACE reads via MiXCR and lists one record per CDR3 protein. Among around 800,000 distinct CDR3 sequences, about a quarter were seen once, and the ten largest hold 2.5% to 3.5%. This sample was shared with a second study, whose subject was T cells of mothers and their children. That report adds: The people who donated were a few healthy Caucasian mothers and their six children. Nobody spotted any persistent microchimeric T cell clones.

Input material: blood. The V and J genes are TRBV20-1 and TRBJ2-5; 7 positions match TRBD2. The J call may be mistaken, given a closer DNA end match to TRBJ2-1. This clonotype was sampled from a boy younger than 18 in good health. DNA for the CDR3: TGCAGTGCAGACCCGGGGGGCTCCTACAATGAGCAGTTCTTC. Protein sequence: CSADPGGSYNEQFF.